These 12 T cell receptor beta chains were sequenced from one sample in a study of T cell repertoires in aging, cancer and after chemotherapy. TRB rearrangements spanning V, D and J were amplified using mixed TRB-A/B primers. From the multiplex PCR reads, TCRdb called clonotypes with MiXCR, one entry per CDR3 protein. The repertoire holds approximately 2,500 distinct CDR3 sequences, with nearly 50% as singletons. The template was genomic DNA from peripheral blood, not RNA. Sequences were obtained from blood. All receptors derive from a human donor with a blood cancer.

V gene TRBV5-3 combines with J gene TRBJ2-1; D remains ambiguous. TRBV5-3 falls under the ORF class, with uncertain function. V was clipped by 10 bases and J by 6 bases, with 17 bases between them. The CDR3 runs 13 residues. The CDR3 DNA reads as TGTGCCGGCCTTGGAGACGTGAGCAATGAGCAGTTCTTC. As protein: CAGLGDVSNEQFF.

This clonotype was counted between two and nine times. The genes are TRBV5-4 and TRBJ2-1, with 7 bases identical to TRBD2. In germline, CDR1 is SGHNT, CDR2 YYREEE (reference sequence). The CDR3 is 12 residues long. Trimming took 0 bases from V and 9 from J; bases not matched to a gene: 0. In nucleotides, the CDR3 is TGTGCCAGCAGCTTGGCGGGAGGTGAGCAGTTCTTC. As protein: CASSLAGGEQFF. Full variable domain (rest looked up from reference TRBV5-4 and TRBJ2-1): ETGVTQSPTHLIKTRGQQVTLRCSSQSGHNTVSWYQQALGQGPQFIFQYYREEENGRGNFPPRFSGLQFPNYSSELNVNALELDDSALYLCASSLAGGEQFFGPGTRLTVL.

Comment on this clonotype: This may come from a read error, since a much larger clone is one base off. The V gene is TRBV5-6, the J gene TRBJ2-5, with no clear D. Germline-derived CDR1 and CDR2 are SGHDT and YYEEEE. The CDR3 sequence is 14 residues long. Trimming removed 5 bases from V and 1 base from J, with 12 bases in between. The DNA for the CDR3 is TGTGCCAGCAGATGGACCGACGTCCAAGAGACCCAGTACTTC. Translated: CASRWTDVQETQYF.

The DNA for the CDR3 is TGTGCCAGCAGCTACTTAGACAGGAACATTCAGTACTTC. Translated: CASSYLDRNIQYF. The chain is built from TRBV12-3 or TRBV12-4 and TRBJ2-4; possibly TRBD1 for D (6 bases). This CDR3 is 13 amino acids long. Trimming stripped 6 bases from V and 7 bases from J, with 13 bases between.

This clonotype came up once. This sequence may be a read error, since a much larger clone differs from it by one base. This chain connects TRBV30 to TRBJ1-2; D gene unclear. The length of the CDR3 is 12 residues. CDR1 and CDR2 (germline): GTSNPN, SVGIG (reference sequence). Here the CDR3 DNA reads TGTGCCTGGAGTGGGGATAACGATGGCTACAACTTC. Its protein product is CAWSGDNDGYNF. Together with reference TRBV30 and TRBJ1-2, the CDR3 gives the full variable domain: SQTIHQWPATLVQPVGSPLSLECTVEGTSNPNLYWYRQAAGRGLQLLFYSVGIGQISSEVPQNLSASRPQDRQFILSSKKLLLSDSGFYLCAWSGDNDGYNFGSGTRLTVV.

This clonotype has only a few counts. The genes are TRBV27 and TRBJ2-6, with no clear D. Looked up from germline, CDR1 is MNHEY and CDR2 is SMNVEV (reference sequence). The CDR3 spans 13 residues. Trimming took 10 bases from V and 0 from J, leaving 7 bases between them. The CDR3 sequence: CATRSSGANVLTF. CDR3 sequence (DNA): TGTGCCACCAGGAGCTCTGGGGCCAACGTCCTGACTTTC.

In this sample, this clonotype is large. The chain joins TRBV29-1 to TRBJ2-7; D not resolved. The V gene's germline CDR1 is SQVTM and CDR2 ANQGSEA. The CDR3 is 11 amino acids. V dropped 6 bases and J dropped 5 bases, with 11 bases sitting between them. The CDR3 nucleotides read TGCAGCGTAGACGATTCTGACGAGCAGTACTTC. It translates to CSVDDSDEQYF.

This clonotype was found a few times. The CDR3 here is CSAAGGWEQFF. CDR3 nucleotides: TGCAGTGCGGCAGGGGGCTGGGAGCAGTTCTTC. V is TRBV20-1 and J is TRBJ2-1; 8 bases align to TRBD1. V lost 6 bases and J lost 10; bases outside the gene matches: 5. Germline CDR1 is DFQATT and CDR2 is SNEGSKA (reference sequence). The CDR3 extends over 11 amino acids.

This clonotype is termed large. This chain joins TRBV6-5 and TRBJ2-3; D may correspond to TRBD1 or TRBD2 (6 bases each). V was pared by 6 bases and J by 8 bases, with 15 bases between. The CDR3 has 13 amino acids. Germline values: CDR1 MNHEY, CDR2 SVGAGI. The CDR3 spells CASSVRTGATQYF. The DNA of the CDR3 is TGTGCCAGCAGCGTTCGGACGGGGGCTACGCAGTATTTT.

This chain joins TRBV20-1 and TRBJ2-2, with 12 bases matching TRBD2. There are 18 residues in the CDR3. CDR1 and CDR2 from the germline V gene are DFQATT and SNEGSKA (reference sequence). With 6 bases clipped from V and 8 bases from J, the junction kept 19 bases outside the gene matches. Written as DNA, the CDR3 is TGCAGTGCCACGAGGGACCGCGGACTAGCGGGGATTGAGGGGGAGCTGTTTTTT. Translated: CSATRDRGLAGIEGELFF.

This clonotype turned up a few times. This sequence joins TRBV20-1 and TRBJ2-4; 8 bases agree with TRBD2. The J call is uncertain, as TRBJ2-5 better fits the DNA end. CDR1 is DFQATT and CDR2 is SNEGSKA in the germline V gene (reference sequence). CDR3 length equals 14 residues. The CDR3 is CSARRGGLQETQYF. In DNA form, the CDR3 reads TGCAGTGCCAGACGGGGGGGCCTTCAAGAGACCCAGTACTTC.

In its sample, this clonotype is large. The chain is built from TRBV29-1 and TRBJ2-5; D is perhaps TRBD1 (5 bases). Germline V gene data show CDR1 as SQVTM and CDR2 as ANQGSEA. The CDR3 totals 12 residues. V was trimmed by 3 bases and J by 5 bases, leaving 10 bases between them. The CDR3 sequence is CSVEQGRETQYF. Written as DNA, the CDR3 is TGCAGCGTTGAGCAGGGCCGGGAGACCCAGTACTTC. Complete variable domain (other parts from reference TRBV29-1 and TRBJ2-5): SAVISQKPSRDICQRGTSLTIQCQVDSQVTMMFWYRQQPGQSLTLIATANQGSEATYESGFVIDKFPISRPNLTFSTLTVSNMSPEDSSIYLCSVEQGRETQYFGPGTRLLVL.